This is a list of T cell receptor beta chains from one sample in a study of OX40 agonist ivuxolimab in advanced cancers. TCRdb's table, derived via immunoSEQ multiplex PCR, lists solely in-frame clones and lacks some. Seen here are roughly 48,000 clones, 75% to 80% observed once, and the top ten hold approximately 8%. Sample: CD4+ or CD8+ T cells sorted from blood, taken in a trial of the OX40 agonist ivuxolimab. These receptors all come from an adult with an advanced solid tumor such as melanoma, head and neck, liver or kidney cancer. The CDR3 runs from the conserved cysteine through the conserved F or W. Each record gives: clone size, J gene, D gene, V gene, CDR3 DNA, CDR3 protein. A D gene is named only where the DNA matches it firmly. Clone sizes are given selectively: once, few, many, or a class where the clone is expanded.

.,TRBJ2-7,.,TRBV7-2,TGTGCCAGCAGCTTTGACTGGAACTACGAGCAGTACTTC,CASSFDWNYEQYF
.,TRBJ2-7,TRBD2,TRBV27,TGTGCCAGCAGTCCAAGGACTAGCAGACCGTTTTCGTTTGAGTACTTC,CASSPRTSRPFSFEYF
.,TRBJ1-1,.,TRBV5-1,TGCGCCAGCAGCTTGGAAGGGCCGGCTTTCTTT,CASSLEGPAFF
.,TRBJ1-3,.,TRBV2,TGTGCCAGCAGTGAATACCCTGGGAACACCATATATTTT,CASSEYPGNTIYF
.,TRBJ1-1,.,TRBV7-9,TGTGCCAGCAGTCCTGGGACGGAGAACACTGAAGCTTTCTTT,CASSPGTENTEAFF
.,TRBJ2-2,.,TRBV7-2,TGTGCCAGCAGCTTTATGACGAACACCGGGGAGCTGTTTTTT,CASSFMTNTGELFF
.,TRBJ1-5,TRBD1,TRBV7-8,TGTGCCAGCAGCTTAAGAGACAGGGCTCGCAATCAGCCCCAGCATTTT,CASSLRDRARNQPQHF
.,TRBJ2-7,TRBD2,TRBV7-8,TGTGCCAGCAGCTTGGTCCTAGCGGGAGTTATATACGAGCAGTACTTC,CASSLVLAGVIYEQYF
.,TRBJ2-5,.,TRBV6-5,TGTGCCAGCAGTTACTCTGGAGGGGTGGAGACCCAGTACTTC,CASSYSGGVETQYF
.,TRBJ2-1,TRBD1,TRBV19,TGTGCCAGTAGTATGGGGACAGGTTACAATGAGCAGTTCTTC,CASSMGTGYNEQFF
.,TRBJ2-7,TRBD1,TRBV5-1,TGCGCCAGCAGCTTGGGTTTGGTGGGGACAGGGGACGACGAGCAGTACTTC,CASSLGLVGTGDDEQYF
.,TRBJ2-7,.,TRBV19,TGTGCCAGTAGTATAGGGTGGGGGATTCACTACGAGCAGTACTTC,CASSIGWGIHYEQYF
.,TRBJ2-7,TRBD2,TRBV30,TGTGCCTGGAGTAGGGCTAGCGGGATCCTACGGAACGAGCAGTACTTC,CAWSRASGILRNEQYF
.,TRBJ2-2,TRBD1,TRBV5-4,TGTGCCAGCAGCTCCGAGACAGGGGGCACAGGGGAGCTGTTTTTT,CASSSETGGTGELFF
.,TRBJ1-2,TRBD1,TRBV5-1,TGCGCCAGCAGCTCCACAGGGGACTATGGCTACACCTTC,CASSSTGDYGYTF
.,TRBJ2-7,TRBD2,TRBV5-1,TGCGCCAGCAGCTTGGATCCGGGACTAGCGGGAGAGCAGTACTTC,CASSLDPGLAGEQYF
once,TRBJ2-4,.,TRBV5-1,TGCGCCAGCAGCTTGGACGGGAGTGGTGGCATTCAGTACTTC,CASSLDGSGGIQYF
.,TRBJ2-7,.,TRBV7-2,TGTGCCAGCAGCTTAGGAGGCAACTACGAGCAGTACTTC,CASSLGGNYEQYF
once,TRBJ2-7,TRBD2,TRBV4-3,TGCGCCAGCAGCCCAAGTAGCGGGAGTTTTTACGAGCAGTACTTC,CASSPSSGSFYEQYF
.,TRBJ2-3,.,TRBV9,TGTGCCAGCAGCGTAGCTGCTAGCTCCGTCGCAGATACGCAGTATTTT,CASSVAASSVADTQYF
few,TRBJ2-7,.,TRBV6-1,TGTGCCAGCAGGGACTTCTCCTACGAGCAGTACTTC,CASRDFSYEQYF
.,TRBJ1-3,.,TRBV6-1,TGTGCCAGCAGTGAACATGGAAACACCATATATTTT,CASSEHGNTIYF
.,TRBJ2-7,TRBD2,TRBV30,TGTGCCTCTGCGGGAGGGACTACCTACGAGCAGTACTTC,CASAGGTTYEQYF
.,TRBJ2-7,.,TRBV21-1,TGTGCCAGCACCTCACGGGCCAACCACGAGCAGTACTTC,CASTSRANHEQYF
.,TRBJ1-5,.,TRBV10-3,TGTGCCATCAGTGAGTCAGCCAGGGAGGGTCAGCCCCAGCACTTT,CAISESAREGQPQHF
.,TRBJ1-2,.,TRBV29-1,TGCAGCGTCCATCTGGGGTCCTGGGGCCTTATCGGCTACACCTTC,CSVHLGSWGLIGYTF
once,TRBJ2-3,.,TRBV7-7,TGTGCCAGCAGCTCAAGAACCACAGATACGCAGTATTTT,CASSSRTTDTQYF
.,TRBJ1-5,.,TRBV6-1,TGTGCCAGCGCCCCAGGGGAATACCAGCCCCAGCATTTT,CASAPGEYQPQHF
.,TRBJ2-5,.,TRBV30,TGTGCCTGGAGTGTTGTAGGAGAGACCCAGTACTTC,CAWSVVGETQYF
once,TRBJ2-1,.,TRBV7-8,TGTGCCAGCAGCTTTAGGGGGAATGAGCAGTTCTTC,CASSFRGNEQFF